This T cell receptor beta chain was retrieved from a study of a mutant IDH1 vaccine in newly diagnosed glioma. Turning to this clone: What it binds is unknown.

Sequenced by immunoSEQ multiplex PCR; TCRdb stores in-frame clones only, minus some. Of around 53,000 clones in the sample, roughly 90% are singletons; the top ten hold over 2%. Trimming shortened V by 2 bases and J by 0 bases, and 8 bases separated the two germline ends. Germline-derived CDR1 and CDR2 are SGDLS and YYNGEE. This CDR3 has 15 residues. Time point noted: week 11, during vaccination. Mutant IDH1 20-mer peptide, at 300 ug, made up each vaccine dose, with topical imiquimod. The specimen comprised PBMCs, sampled from a glioma patient whose treatment included an IDH1 peptide vaccine. This clonotype was obtained from a man aged 50 to 60 with glioma. This chain uses TRBV9 with TRBJ1-4, with D perhaps TRBD1 (5 bases). This CDR3 is CASSVGDATNEKLFF. The DNA for the CDR3 is TGTGCCAGCAGCGTGGGGGATGCAACTAATGAAAAACTGTTTTTT.